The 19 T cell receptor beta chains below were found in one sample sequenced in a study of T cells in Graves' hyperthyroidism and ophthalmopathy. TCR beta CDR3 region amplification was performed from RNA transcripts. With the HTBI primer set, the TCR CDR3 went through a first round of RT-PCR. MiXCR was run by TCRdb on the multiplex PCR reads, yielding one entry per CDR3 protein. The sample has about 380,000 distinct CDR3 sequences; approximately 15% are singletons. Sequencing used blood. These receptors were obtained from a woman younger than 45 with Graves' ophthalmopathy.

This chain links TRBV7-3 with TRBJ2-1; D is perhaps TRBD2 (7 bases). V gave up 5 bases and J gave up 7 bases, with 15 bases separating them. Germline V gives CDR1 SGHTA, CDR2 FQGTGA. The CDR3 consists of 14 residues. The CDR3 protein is CASSQMAGANEQFF. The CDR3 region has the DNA TGTGCCAGCAGCCAAATGGCGGGGGCTAATGAGCAGTTCTTC.

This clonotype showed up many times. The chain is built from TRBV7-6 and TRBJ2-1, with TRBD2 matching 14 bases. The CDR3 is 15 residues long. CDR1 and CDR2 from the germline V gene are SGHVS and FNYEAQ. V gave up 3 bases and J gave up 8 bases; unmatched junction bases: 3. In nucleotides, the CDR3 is TGTGCCAGCAGCTTGACTAGCGGGGGGGCCCATGAGCAGTTCTTC. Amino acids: CASSLTSGGAHEQFF.

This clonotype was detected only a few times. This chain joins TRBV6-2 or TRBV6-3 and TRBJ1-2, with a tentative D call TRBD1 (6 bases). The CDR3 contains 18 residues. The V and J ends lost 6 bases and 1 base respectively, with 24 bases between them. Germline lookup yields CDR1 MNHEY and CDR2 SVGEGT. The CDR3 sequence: CASRQSPGHPDFNYGYTF. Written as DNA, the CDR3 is TGTGCCAGCAGACAATCTCCGGGACATCCAGATTTTAACTATGGCTACACCTTC.

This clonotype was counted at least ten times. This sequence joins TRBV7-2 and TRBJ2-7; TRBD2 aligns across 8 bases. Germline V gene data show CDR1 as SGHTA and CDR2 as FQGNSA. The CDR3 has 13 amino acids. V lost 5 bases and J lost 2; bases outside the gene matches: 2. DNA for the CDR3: TGTGCCAGCAGCCGGGGACTAGCCTACGAGCAGTACTTC. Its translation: CASSRGLAYEQYF.

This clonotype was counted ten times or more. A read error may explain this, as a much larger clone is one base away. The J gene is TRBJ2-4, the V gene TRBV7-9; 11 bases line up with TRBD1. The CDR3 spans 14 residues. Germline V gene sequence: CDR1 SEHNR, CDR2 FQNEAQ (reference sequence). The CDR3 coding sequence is TGTGCCAGCGGCTTAGTCGGGACAGGGGGCATTCAGTACTTC. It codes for CASGLVGTGGIQYF.

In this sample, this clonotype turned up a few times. The CDR3 loop reads CASSQTRDLAFF. For the CDR3, the DNA is TGTGCCAGCAGTCAAACCAGGGACTTAGCTTTCTTT. This sequence joins TRBV6-1 and TRBJ1-1, with a weak D call TRBD1 (5 bases). V shed 5 bases and J shed 10 bases, with 14 bases lying between them. This CDR3 is 12 amino acids long. Germline CDR1 is MNHNS and CDR2 is SASEGT.

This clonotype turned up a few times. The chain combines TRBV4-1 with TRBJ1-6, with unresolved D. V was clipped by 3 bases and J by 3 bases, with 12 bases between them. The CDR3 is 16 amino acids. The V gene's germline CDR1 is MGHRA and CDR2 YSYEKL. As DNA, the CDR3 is TGCGCCAGCAGCCATGAAGGAGAATTCTATAATTCACCCCTCCACTTT. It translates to CASSHEGEFYNSPLHF.

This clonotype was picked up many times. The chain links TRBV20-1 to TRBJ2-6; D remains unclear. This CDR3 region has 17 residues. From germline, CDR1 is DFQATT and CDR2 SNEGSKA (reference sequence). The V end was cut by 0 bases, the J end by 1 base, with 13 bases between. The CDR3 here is CSARDPAPLSGANVLTF. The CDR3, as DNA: TGCAGTGCTAGAGATCCGGCACCCCTTTCTGGGGCCAACGTCCTGACTTTC.

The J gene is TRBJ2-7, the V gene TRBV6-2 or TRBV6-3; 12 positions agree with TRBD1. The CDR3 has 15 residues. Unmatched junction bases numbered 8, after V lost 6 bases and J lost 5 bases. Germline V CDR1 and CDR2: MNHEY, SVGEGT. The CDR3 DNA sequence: TGTGCCAGCAGCCGCCAGGGACAGGGGGCCCACGAGCAGTACTTC. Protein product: CASSRQGQGAHEQYF.

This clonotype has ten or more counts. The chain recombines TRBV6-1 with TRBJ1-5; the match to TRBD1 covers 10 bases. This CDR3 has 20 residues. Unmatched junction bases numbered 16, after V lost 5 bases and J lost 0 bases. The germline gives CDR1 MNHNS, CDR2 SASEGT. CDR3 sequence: CASSLTDRGSQTRSNQPQHF. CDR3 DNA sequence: TGTGCCAGCAGTCTTACGGACAGGGGGTCCCAGACTCGTAGCAATCAGCCCCAGCATTTT.

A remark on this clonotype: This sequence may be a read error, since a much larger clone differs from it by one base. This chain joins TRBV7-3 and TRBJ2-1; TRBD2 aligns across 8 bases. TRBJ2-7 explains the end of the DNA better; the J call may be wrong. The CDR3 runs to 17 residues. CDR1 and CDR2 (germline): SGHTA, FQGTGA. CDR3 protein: CASSSQRGGTAGNEQYF. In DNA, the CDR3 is TGTGCCAGCAGCTCACAACGGGGGGGGACGGCGGGCAATGAGCAGTACTTC.

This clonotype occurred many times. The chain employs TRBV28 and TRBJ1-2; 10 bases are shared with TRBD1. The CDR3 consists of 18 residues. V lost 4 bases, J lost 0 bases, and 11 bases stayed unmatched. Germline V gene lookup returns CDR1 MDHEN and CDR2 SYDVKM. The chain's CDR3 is CASSSSVWTGGPNYGYTF. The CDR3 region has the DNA TGTGCCAGCAGTTCCTCGGTTTGGACAGGGGGTCCTAACTATGGCTACACCTTC.

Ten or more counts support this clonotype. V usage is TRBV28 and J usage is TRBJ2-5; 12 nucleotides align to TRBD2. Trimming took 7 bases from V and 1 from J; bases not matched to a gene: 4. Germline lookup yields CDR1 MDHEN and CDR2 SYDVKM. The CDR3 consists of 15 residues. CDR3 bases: TGTGCCAGCACTCTAGCGGGGGGGAGCCAAGAGACCCAGTACTTC. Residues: CASTLAGGSQETQYF.

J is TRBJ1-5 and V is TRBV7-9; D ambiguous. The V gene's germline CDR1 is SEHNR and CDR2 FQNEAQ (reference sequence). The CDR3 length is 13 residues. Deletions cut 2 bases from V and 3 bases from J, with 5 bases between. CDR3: CASSLNVNQPQHF. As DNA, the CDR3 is TGTGCCAGCAGCTTAAACGTCAATCAGCCCCAGCATTTT.

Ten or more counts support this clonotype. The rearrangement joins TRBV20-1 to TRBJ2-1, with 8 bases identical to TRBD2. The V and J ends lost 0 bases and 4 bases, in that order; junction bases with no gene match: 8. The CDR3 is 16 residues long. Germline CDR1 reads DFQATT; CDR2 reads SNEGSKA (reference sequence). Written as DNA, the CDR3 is TGCAGTGCTAGAGATCTAACGGGGGGGCCGTACAATGAGCAGTTCTTC. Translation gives CSARDLTGGPYNEQFF.

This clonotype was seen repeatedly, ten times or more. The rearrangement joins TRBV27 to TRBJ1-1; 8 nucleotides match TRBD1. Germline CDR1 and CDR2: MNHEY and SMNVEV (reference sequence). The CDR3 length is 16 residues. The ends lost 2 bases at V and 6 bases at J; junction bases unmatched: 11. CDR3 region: CASSLGRDRTRAEAFF. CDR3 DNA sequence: TGTGCCAGCAGTTTAGGGCGGGACAGGACTAGGGCTGAAGCTTTCTTT.

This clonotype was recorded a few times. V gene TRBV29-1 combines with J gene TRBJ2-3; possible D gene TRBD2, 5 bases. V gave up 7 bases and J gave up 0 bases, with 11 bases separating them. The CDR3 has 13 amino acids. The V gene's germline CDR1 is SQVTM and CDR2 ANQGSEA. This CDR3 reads CSADLLSTDTQYF. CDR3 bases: TGCAGCGCGGACTTGCTAAGCACAGATACGCAGTATTTT.

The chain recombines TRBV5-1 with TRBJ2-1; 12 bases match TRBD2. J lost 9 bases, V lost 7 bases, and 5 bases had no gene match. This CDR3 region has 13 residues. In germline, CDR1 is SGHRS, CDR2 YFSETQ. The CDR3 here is CASLAGGPSEQFF. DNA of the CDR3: TGCGCCAGCCTAGCGGGGGGGCCGAGTGAGCAGTTCTTC.

CDR3 amino acids: CASSNPPGSRITDTQYF. In DNA form, the CDR3 reads TGTGCCAGTAGTAATCCGCCCGGTTCTCGGATCACAGATACGCAGTATTTT. The J gene is TRBJ2-3, the V gene TRBV19; no clear D gene. V was pared by 4 bases and J by 2 bases, with 19 bases between. The CDR3 extends over 17 amino acids. The V gene's germline CDR1 is LNHDA and CDR2 SQIVND (reference sequence).